The 32 T cell receptor beta chains in this list originate from one sample, sequenced in a study of blood T cell repertoires in COVID-19. Repertoires were generated with immunoSEQ multiplex PCR, while TCRdb's copy carries only in-frame clones and drops some. The sample lists around 290,000 clones, 75% to 90% occurring once. Material: peripheral blood. Source of these receptors: a man aged 35-49 years with acute or convalescent COVID-19.

The rearrangement joins TRBV21-1 to TRBJ2-7; the DNA was not compared with TRBD2, the D call given in the table. TRBV21-1 is labeled a pseudogene. The CDR3 length is 16 residues. This CDR3 is CASSPTGTSAEYEQYF. The CDR3 DNA follows: TGTGCCAGCAGCCCTACTGGGACTAGTGCCGAATACGAGCAGTACTTC.

In this sample, this clone turned up a few times. The chain employs TRBV6-2 or TRBV6-3 and TRBJ1-2, with no clear D. This CDR3 contains 15 residues. The V gene's germline CDR1 is MNHEY and CDR2 SVGEGT. The V gene lost 0 bases and the J gene lost 7 bases, with 15 bases spanning the gap. CDR3 in amino acids: CASSYSAPEYGGYTF. The CDR3 bases are TGTGCCAGCAGTTACTCAGCACCTGAGTATGGTGGCTACACCTTC.

The V call is TRBV7-9, the J call TRBJ1-3; tentative D call: TRBD1 (6 bases). This CDR3 is built from 16 residues. CDR1 is SEHNR, CDR2 FQNEAQ, per germline (reference sequence). V lost 3 bases and J lost 0, with 12 bases in between. In DNA, the CDR3 is TGTGCCAGCAGCTTTCTGGACAGTTCCTCTGGAAACACCATATATTTT. This gives the protein CASSFLDSSSGNTIYF. Variable domain in full (rest from reference TRBV7-9 and TRBJ1-3): DTGVSQNPRHKITKRGQNVTFRCDPISEHNRLYWYRQTLGQGPEFLTYFQNEAQLEKSRLLSDRFSAERPKGSFSTLEIQRTEQGDSAMYLCASSFLDSSSGNTIYFGEGSWLTVV.

V usage is TRBV6-2 or TRBV6-3 and J usage is TRBJ2-4; 12 bases agree with TRBD2. V shed 6 bases and J 9 bases; nucleotides not matched to a gene: 18. The CDR3 contains 18 residues. Germline CDR1 and CDR2: MNHEY and SVGEGT. As DNA, the CDR3 is TGTGCCAGCAGCCGACACCCTAGCGGGGGGGCTCCTTGGAGCATTCAGTACTTC. Its translation: CASSRHPSGGAPWSIQYF.

The CDR3 sequence: CASSTDRGQGTEAFF. Here the CDR3 DNA reads TGCGCCAGCAGCACGGACAGGGGGCAAGGAACTGAAGCTTTCTTT. The rearrangement joins TRBV5-1 to TRBJ1-1; 11 bases fit TRBD1. CDR1 SGHRS and CDR2 YFSETQ come from the germline V gene. This CDR3 is 15 amino acids long. The V and J ends lost 4 bases and 5 bases, in that order; junction bases with no gene match: 7.

A note on this clone: This specimen includes other DNA sequences encoding the same CDR3. The rearrangement joins TRBV6-5 to TRBJ1-5; 10 nucleotides line up with TRBD1. The germline V gene encodes CDR1 MNHEY and CDR2 SVGAGI. This CDR3 spans 14 amino acids. With 2 bases clipped from V and 7 bases from J, the junction kept 2 bases outside the gene matches. The CDR3 reads CASSYGQGGQPQHF. CDR3 nucleotide sequence: TGTGCCAGCAGTTACGGACAGGGGGGCCAGCCCCAGCATTTT.

The rearrangement links TRBV6-7 to TRBJ1-5; TRBD1 matches 7 bases. TRBV6-7 is sorted into the ORF group, with uncertain function. V dropped 7 bases and J dropped 2; count of bases not matched to a gene: 2. The CDR3 totals 13 residues. The CDR3 DNA reads as TGTGCCAGCAAAGGGACAGGCAATCAGCCCCAGCATTTT. This sequence encodes CASKGTGNQPQHF.

This chain uses TRBV2 with TRBJ2-7; D is perhaps TRBD1 (7 bases). V shed 2 bases and J shed 3 bases, with 14 bases lying between them. Germline lookup yields CDR1 SNHLY and CDR2 FYNNEI. This CDR3 contains 15 residues. The CDR3 DNA reads TGTGCCAGCAGTGAAAGGCGGGACAGCTACTACGAGCAGTACTTC. Translating gives CASSERRDSYYEQYF.

The CDR3 DNA sequence: TGTGCCACCACCATCAGGAACGGATCCTACGAGCAGTACTTC. Translated: CATTIRNGSYEQYF. This chain links TRBV24-1 with TRBJ2-7; D remains unclear. CDR1 is KGHDR and CDR2 is SFDVKD in the germline V gene. The V gene lost 8 bases and the J gene lost 1 base, with 14 bases spanning the gap. This CDR3 is built from 14 residues.

V gene TRBV10-3 combines with J gene TRBJ1-1; TRBD1 is a possible D gene (5 bases). Germline lookup yields CDR1 ENHRY and CDR2 SYGVKD. V was cut by 2 bases and J by 5 bases, with 12 bases left in between. This CDR3 is 14 amino acids long. CDR3 protein: CAISEGQGLTEAFF. DNA for the CDR3: TGTGCCATCAGTGAGGGGCAGGGACTAACTGAAGCTTTCTTT.

V is TRBV5-1 and J is TRBJ2-1, with 12 bases that match TRBD2. With 5 bases clipped from V and 5 bases from J, the junction kept 2 bases outside the gene matches. Germline CDR1 and CDR2: SGHRS and YFSETQ. The CDR3 totals 14 residues. The CDR3 DNA reads as TGCGCCAGCAGGACTAGCGGGGGAAACAATGAGCAGTTCTTC. This translates into CASRTSGGNNEQFF.

This clone was seen a handful of times. J is TRBJ1-2 and V is TRBV5-5; 8 positions agree with TRBD1. Germline assignment: CDR1 SGHKS and CDR2 YYEKEE (reference sequence). Trimming removed 5 bases from V and 3 bases from J; junction bases left unmatched: 6. The CDR3 contains 14 residues. CDR3 DNA: TGTGCCAGCAGTCGGACAGGGAAGCACTATGGCTACACCTTC. Translation: CASSRTGKHYGYTF. Drawing the rest from reference TRBV5-5 and TRBJ1-2, the complete variable domain is DAGVTQSPTHLIKTRGQQVTLRCSPISGHKSVSWYQQVLGQGPQFIFQYYEKEERGRGNFPDRFSARQFPNYSSELNVNALLLGDSALYLCASSRTGKHYGYTFGSGTRLTVV.

This chain connects TRBV5-6 to TRBJ1-2; 7 nucleotides agree with TRBD1. This CDR3 has 15 amino acids. Germline trimming cut 4 bases from V and 3 bases from J; bases unmatched to any gene: 9. Germline V gene lookup returns CDR1 SGHDT and CDR2 YYEEEE. The CDR3 region is CASSQQRGGDYGYTF. The CDR3 DNA sequence: TGTGCCAGCAGCCAACAAAGAGGGGGCGACTATGGCTACACCTTC.

The chain uses TRBV4-2 and TRBJ2-3, with TRBD2 matching over 7 bases. J gave up 2 bases and V 0 bases, and 11 bases lay outside the gene matches. Per the germline V gene, CDR1 is LGHNA and CDR2 is YNFKEQ. There are 18 residues in the CDR3. DNA of the CDR3: TGTGCCAGCAGCCAAGATTTCGCTAGCGGTGACCTCACAGATACGCAGTATTTT. Its protein is CASSQDFASGDLTDTQYF.

This rearrangement joins TRBV9 to TRBJ1-1; 7 nucleotides match TRBD1. This CDR3 has 14 residues. V lost 1 base to trimming and J lost 5 bases; unmatched junction nucleotides: 5. CDR1 is SGDLS, CDR2 YYNGEE, per germline. The CDR3 sequence: CASSVSPTGTEAFF. The CDR3 DNA reads as TGTGCCAGCAGCGTATCTCCGACAGGGACTGAAGCTTTCTTT.

This clone came up once. V and J are TRBV6-5 and TRBJ1-2; D remains unclear. The CDR3 has 13 residues. The V gene lost 2 bases and the J gene lost 4 bases, with 8 bases spanning the gap. CDR1 and CDR2 (germline): MNHEY, SVGAGI. CDR3 sequence (DNA): TGTGCCAGCAGTTACGTCCGTTCCTATGGCTACACCTTC. It yields the protein CASSYVRSYGYTF.

This sequence joins TRBV5-1 and TRBJ1-2, with 7 nucleotides matching TRBD1. J was trimmed by 6 bases and V by 5 bases; bases with no gene match: 7. The germline V gene has CDR1 SGHRS and CDR2 YFSETQ. The CDR3 is 13 amino acids. The CDR3 protein is CASRTGTVDGYTF. CDR3 coding DNA: TGCGCCAGCAGAACCGGGACAGTGGATGGCTACACCTTC. Complete variable domain (other parts from reference TRBV5-1 and TRBJ1-2): KAGVTQTPRYLIKTRGQQVTLSCSPISGHRSVSWYQQTPGQGLQFLFEYFSETQRNKGNFPGRFSGRQFSNSRSEMNVSTLELGDSALYLCASRTGTVDGYTFGSGTRLTVV.

The rearrangement joins TRBV6-1 to TRBJ2-7, with a tentative D call TRBD2 (6 bases). This CDR3 comprises 16 residues. The V gene's germline CDR1 is MNHNS and CDR2 SASEGT. The germline V and J ends were trimmed by 2 bases and 0 bases, with 14 bases remaining between them. CDR3 DNA: TGTGCCAGCAGTGAATGGGCGGGGCTAAGCTCCTACGAGCAGTACTTC. Translating it yields CASSEWAGLSSYEQYF.

The CDR3: CASSYTGMRRELFF. The CDR3 DNA is TGTGCCAGCAGCTATACAGGGATGAGGAGGGAGCTGTTTTTT. V and J are TRBV11-2 and TRBJ2-2; a weak D match, TRBD1 (6 bases). The CDR3 consists of 14 residues. CDR1 and CDR2 (germline): SGHAT, FQNNGV. Trimming pared 4 bases from V and 9 bases from J, leaving 15 bases between.

This chain's CDR3 is CASSMGTDWVPSYGYTF. CDR3 coding DNA: TGTGCCAGCAGCATGGGGACAGACTGGGTTCCCTCCTATGGCTACACCTTC. J is TRBJ1-2 and V is TRBV5-6, with 7 bases identical to TRBD1. V was pared by 4 bases and J by 4 bases, with 16 bases of the junction left unmatched. CDR1 and CDR2 (germline): SGHDT, YYEEEE. The CDR3 covers 17 residues.

The sample holds one count of this clone. The chain joins TRBV11-3 to TRBJ2-3; 7 bases line up with TRBD2. CDR3 length: 14 residues. With V trimmed by 7 bases and J by 0 bases, 4 bases remained unmatched. The V gene's germline CDR1 is SGHNT and CDR2 YENEEA. The CDR3 sequence: CASTLGGSTDTQYF. Here the CDR3 DNA reads TGTGCCAGCACCTTGGGGGGGAGCACAGATACGCAGTATTTT.

The CDR3 nucleotides read TGTGCCAGCAGGCAGGGGGTGGGCCTGGGGGAGCAGTACTTC. This sequence encodes CASRQGVGLGEQYF. The rearrangement uses TRBV2 and TRBJ2-7; 7 bases map to TRBD1. J gave up 7 bases and V 6 bases, and 12 bases lay outside the gene matches. CDR1 is SNHLY, CDR2 FYNNEI, per germline. This CDR3 has 14 amino acids.

The chain links TRBV3-1 (or the pseudogene TRBV3-2) to TRBJ2-3; D is undetermined. V was trimmed by 4 bases and J by 1 base, leaving 6 bases between them. Germline V gives CDR1 LGHDT, CDR2 YNNKEL (reference sequence). The CDR3 runs 13 residues. CDR3 sequence: CASSPHGTDTQYF. The CDR3 DNA is TGTGCCAGCAGCCCCCATGGCACAGATACGCAGTATTTT.

The V call is TRBV24-1, the J call TRBJ2-2, with no clear D. The V and J ends lost 4 bases and 4 bases respectively, with 6 bases between them. CDR3 size: 13 residues. CDR1 and CDR2 from the germline V gene are KGHDR and SFDVKD. The CDR3 region is CATSDPITGELFF. The CDR3 nucleotides are TGTGCCACCAGTGACCCAATCACCGGGGAGCTGTTTTTT.

This clone was seen just once. The chain recombines TRBV19 with TRBJ2-1; 7 bases agree with TRBD2. The CDR3 is 13 residues long. CDR1 LNHDA and CDR2 SQIVND come from the germline V gene (reference sequence). The trim removed 3 bases at V and 8 bases at J, leaving 4 bases unmatched. CDR3 nucleotide sequence: TGTGCCAGTAGTATCCTAGGGAGGGATGAGCAGTTCTTC. This sequence encodes CASSILGRDEQFF. Full variable domain (missing parts from reference TRBV19 and TRBJ2-1): DGGITQSPKYLFRKEGQNVTLSCEQNLNHDAMYWYRQDPGQGLRLIYYSQIVNDFQKGDIAEGYSVSREKKESFPLTVTSAQKNPTAFYLCASSILGRDEQFFGPGTRLTVL.

The chain is built from TRBV19 and TRBJ2-3; maybe TRBD2 (6 bases). V was cut by 5 bases and J by 3 bases, with 15 bases left in between. The CDR3 runs to 15 residues. CDR1 and CDR2 from the germline V gene are LNHDA and SQIVND (reference sequence). CDR3 residues: CASSSPGTLTDTQYF. Written as DNA, the CDR3 is TGTGCCAGTAGTTCTCCCGGGACTCTGACAGATACGCAGTATTTT.

V and J are TRBV5-4 and TRBJ2-3, with unresolved D. With 1 base removed from V and 5 bases from J, the gap between germline ends came to 14 bases. Germline V gene sequence: CDR1 SGHNT, CDR2 YYREEE (reference sequence). The CDR3 is 15 residues long. The CDR3 sequence: CASSLLRQAEDTQYF. In DNA form, the CDR3 reads TGTGCCAGCAGCTTGCTTCGGCAGGCCGAAGATACGCAGTATTTT.

For this clone: A junction end diverges from the germline sequence, so it may reflect a read error. The rearrangement links TRBV4-2 to TRBJ1-6; 10 positions agree with TRBD1. Germline CDR1 LGHNA, CDR2 YNFKEQ. This CDR3 has 16 amino acids. As DNA, the CDR3 is TGTGCCAGCACCCAAAGGGCGACGGGACAGGGGTCACCCCTCCACTTT. Translating gives CASTQRATGQGSPLHF.

The chain has TRBV19 and TRBJ1-2; unclear D gene. Germline V lookup: CDR1 LNHDA, CDR2 SQIVND (reference sequence). Between the trimmed V and J ends, which lost 2 bases and 2 bases, there was a span of 15 bases. The CDR3 covers 16 residues. The CDR3 nucleotides are TGTGCCAGTAGTATAAGGCCCGGCCAGCGAAACTATGGCTACACCTTC. This codes for CASSIRPGQRNYGYTF.

The chain links TRBV6-6 to TRBJ2-3, with a possible D match to TRBD1 (5 bases). CDR3 length: 15 amino acids. The V end was cut by 2 bases, the J end by 3 bases, with 12 bases between. Germline V gives CDR1 MNHNY, CDR2 SVGAGI (reference sequence). Here the CDR3 reads CASSYAGMRTDTQYF. The CDR3 DNA reads as TGTGCCAGCAGTTACGCAGGGATGAGGACAGATACGCAGTATTTT.

The sample holds one count of this clone. This chain connects TRBV7-2 to TRBJ2-7; D is ambiguous. This CDR3 has 13 residues. Trimming removed 3 bases from V and 3 bases from J, with 9 bases in between. The germline V gene encodes CDR1 SGHTA and CDR2 FQGNSA. CDR3 nucleotides: TGTGCCAGCAGCTTCTTCCCGGGCTACGAGCAGTACTTC. Translated: CASSFFPGYEQYF.

This clone was recorded once. The chain links TRBV24-1 to TRBJ1-2, with D possibly being TRBD1 (5 bases). The CDR3 covers 16 residues. The germline CDR1 and CDR2 sequences are KGHDR and SFDVKD. V shed 3 bases and J shed 8 bases, with 21 bases lying between them. The chain's CDR3 is CATSDPSPVRGVGYTF. Written as DNA, the CDR3 is TGTGCCACCAGTGATCCGTCCCCCGTTAGGGGTGTGGGCTACACCTTC.